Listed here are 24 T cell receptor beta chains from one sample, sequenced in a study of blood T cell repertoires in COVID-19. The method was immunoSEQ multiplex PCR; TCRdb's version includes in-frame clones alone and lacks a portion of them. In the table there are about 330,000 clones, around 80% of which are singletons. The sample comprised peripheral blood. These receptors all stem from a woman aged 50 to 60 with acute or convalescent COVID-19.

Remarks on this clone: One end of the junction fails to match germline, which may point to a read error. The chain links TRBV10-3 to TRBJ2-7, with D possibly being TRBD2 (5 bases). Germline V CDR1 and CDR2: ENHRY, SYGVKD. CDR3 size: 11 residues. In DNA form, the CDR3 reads TGTGCCATCAGTGCCGGCGGGCGGTGGAACTTC. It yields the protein CAISAGGRWNF.

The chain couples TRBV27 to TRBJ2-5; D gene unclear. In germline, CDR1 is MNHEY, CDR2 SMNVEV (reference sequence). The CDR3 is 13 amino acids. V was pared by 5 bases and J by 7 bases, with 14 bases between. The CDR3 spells CASSPSPPGTQYF. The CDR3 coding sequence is TGTGCCAGCAGTCCCTCTCCCCCGGGGACCCAGTACTTC.

The CDR3 coding sequence is TGTGCCATCACTTCCGGCGAGAGGGAGACCCAGTACTTC. This sequence encodes CAITSGERETQYF. This chain connects TRBV10-3 to TRBJ2-5; D ambiguous. CDR1 ENHRY and CDR2 SYGVKD come from the germline V gene. This CDR3 comprises 13 residues. V dropped 7 bases and J dropped 5 bases, with 14 bases sitting between them.

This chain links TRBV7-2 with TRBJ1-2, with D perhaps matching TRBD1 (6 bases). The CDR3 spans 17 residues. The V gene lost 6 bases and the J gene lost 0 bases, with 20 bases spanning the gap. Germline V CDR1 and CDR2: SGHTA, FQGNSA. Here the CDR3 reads CASRGGAASRANYGYTF. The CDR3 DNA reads TGTGCCAGCAGGGGGGGGGCAGCCAGTCGAGCTAACTATGGCTACACCTTC. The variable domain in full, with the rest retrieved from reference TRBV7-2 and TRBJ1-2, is GAGVSQSPSNKVTEKGKDVELRCDPISGHTALYWYRQSLGQGLEFLIYFQGNSAPDKSGLPSDRFSAERTGGSVSTLTIQRTQQEDSAVYLCASRGGAASRANYGYTFGSGTRLTVV.

CDR3 amino acids: CASRPQGGGETQYF. The CDR3 nucleotides read TGTGCCAGCAGGCCTCAGGGGGGAGGTGAGACCCAGTACTTC. The gene calls are TRBV28 and TRBJ2-5; perhaps TRBD1 as D (7 bases). Germline CDR1 reads MDHEN; CDR2 reads SYDVKM. With 6 bases removed from V and 5 bases from J, the gap between germline ends came to 16 bases. CDR3 length: 14 residues.

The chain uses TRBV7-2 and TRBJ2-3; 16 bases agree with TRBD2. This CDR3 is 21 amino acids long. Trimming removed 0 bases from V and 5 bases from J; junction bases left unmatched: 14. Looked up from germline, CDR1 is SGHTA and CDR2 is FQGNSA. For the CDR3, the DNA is TGTGCCAGCAGCTTAGCGGAGGGCAGGGGACTAGCGGGGGGGCAAGGAGATACGCAGTATTTT. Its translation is CASSLAEGRGLAGGQGDTQYF.

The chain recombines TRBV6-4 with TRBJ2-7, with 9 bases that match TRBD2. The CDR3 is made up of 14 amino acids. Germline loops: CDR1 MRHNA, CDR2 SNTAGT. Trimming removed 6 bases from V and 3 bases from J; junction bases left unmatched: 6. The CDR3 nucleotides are TGTGCCAGCAGGGGGGTAGCGGGGGACTACGAGCAGTACTTC. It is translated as CASRGVAGDYEQYF.

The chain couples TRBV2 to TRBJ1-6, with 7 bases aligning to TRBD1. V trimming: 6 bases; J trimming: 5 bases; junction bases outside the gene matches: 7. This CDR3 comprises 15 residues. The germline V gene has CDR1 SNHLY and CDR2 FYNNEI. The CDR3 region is CASRSTGMNNSPLHF. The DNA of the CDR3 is TGTGCCAGCAGATCGACAGGGATGAATAATTCACCCCTCCACTTT.

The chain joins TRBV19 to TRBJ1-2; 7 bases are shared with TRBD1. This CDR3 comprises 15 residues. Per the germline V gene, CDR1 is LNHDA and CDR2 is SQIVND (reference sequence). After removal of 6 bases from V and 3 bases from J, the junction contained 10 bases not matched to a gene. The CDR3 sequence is CASRLWARGDYGYTF. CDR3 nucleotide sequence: TGTGCCAGTAGACTCTGGGCCAGGGGGGACTATGGCTACACCTTC.

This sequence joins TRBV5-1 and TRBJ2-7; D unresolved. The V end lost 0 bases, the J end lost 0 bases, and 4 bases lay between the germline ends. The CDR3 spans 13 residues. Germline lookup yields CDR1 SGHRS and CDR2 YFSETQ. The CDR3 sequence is CASSLDNSYEQYF. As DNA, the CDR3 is TGCGCCAGCAGCTTGGACAACTCCTACGAGCAGTACTTC.

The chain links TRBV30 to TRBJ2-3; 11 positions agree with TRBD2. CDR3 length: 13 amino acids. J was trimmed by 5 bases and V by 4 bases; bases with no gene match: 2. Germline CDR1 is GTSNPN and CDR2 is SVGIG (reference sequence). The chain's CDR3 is CAWMLAGGDTQYF. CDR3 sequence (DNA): TGTGCCTGGATGCTAGCGGGAGGAGATACGCAGTATTTT.

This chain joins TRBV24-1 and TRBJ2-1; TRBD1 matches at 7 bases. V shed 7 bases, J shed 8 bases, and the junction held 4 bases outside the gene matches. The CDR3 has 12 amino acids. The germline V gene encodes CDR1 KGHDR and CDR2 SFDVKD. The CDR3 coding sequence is TGTGCCACCAGGGGAACAGGGGATGAGCAGTTCTTC. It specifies CATRGTGDEQFF.

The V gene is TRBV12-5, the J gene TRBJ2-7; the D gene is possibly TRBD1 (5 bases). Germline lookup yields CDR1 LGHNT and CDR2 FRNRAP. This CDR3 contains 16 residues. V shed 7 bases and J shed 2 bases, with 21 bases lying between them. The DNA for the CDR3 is TGTGCTAGTGCCCTCTCCTGGGGCAGTTCCGCCTACGAGCAGTACTTC. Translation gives CASALSWGSSAYEQYF.

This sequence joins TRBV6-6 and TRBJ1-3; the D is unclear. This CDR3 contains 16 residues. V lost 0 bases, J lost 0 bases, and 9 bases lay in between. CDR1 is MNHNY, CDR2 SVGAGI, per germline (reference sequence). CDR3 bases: TGTGCCAGCAGTTACTCCCATTTGAGCTCTGGAAACACCATATATTTT. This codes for CASSYSHLSSGNTIYF.

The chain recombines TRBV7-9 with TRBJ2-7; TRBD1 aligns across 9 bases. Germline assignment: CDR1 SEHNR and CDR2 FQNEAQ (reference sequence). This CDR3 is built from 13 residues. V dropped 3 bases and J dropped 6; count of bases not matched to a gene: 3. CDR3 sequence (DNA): TGTGCCAGCAGCTTTCCGGACAGGGGCGAGCAGTACGTC. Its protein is CASSFPDRGEQYV.

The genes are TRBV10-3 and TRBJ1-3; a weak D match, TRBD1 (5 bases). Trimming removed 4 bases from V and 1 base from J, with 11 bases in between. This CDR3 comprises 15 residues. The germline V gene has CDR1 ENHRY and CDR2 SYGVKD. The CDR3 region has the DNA TGTGCCATCAGTGGGGGCAGTCCATCTGGAAACACCATATATTTT. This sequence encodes CAISGGSPSGNTIYF.

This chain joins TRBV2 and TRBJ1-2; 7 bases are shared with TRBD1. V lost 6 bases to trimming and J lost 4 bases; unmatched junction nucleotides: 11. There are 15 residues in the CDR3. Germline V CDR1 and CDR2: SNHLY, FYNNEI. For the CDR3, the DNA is TGTGCCAGCAGAGATGACAGGGCAGGGGTCTATGGCTACACCTTC. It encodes CASRDDRAGVYGYTF.

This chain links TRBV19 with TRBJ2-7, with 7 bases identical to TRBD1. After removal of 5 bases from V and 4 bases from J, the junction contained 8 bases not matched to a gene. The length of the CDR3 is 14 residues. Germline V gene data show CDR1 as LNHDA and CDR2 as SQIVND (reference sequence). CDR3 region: CASSPRDRGYEQYV. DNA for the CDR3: TGTGCCAGTAGTCCCCGGGACAGAGGATACGAGCAGTACGTC.

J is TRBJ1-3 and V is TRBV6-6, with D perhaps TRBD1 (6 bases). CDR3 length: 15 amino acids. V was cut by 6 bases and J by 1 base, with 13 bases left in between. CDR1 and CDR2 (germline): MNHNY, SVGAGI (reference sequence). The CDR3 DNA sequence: TGTGCCAGCAGGATCTTCGACAGGTCTGGAAACACCATATATTTT. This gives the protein CASRIFDRSGNTIYF.

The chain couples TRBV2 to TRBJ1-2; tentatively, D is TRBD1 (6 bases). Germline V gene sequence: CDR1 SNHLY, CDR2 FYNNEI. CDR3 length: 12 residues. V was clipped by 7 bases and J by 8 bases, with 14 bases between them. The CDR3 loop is CASINRVEGYTF. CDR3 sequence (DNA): TGTGCCAGCATCAACAGGGTGGAGGGCTACACCTTC.

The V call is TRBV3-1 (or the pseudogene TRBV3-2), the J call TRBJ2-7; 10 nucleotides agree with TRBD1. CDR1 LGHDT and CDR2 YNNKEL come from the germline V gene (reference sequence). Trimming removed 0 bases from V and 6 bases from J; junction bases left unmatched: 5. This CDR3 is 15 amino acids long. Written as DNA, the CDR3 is TGTGCCAGCAGCCAAGAAGGACAGGGGGGGACCGAGCAGTACTTC. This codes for CASSQEGQGGTEQYF.

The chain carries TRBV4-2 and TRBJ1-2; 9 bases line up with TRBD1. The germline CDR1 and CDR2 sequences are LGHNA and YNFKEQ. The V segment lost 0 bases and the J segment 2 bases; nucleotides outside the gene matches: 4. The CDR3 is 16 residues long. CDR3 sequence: CASSQDKGQGNYGYTF. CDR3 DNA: TGTGCCAGCAGCCAAGATAAGGGACAGGGAAACTATGGCTACACCTTC.

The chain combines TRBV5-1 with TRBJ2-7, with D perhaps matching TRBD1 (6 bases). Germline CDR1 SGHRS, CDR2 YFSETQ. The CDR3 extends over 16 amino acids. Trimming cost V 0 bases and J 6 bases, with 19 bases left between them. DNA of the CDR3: TGCGCCAGCAGCTTGGAAATGGGCAGGGGTTGCATCGAGCAGTACGTC. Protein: CASSLEMGRGCIEQYV.

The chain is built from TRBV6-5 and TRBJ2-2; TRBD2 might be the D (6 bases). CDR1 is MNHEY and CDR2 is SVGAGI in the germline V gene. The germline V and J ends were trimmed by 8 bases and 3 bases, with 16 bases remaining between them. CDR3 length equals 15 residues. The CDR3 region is CASGRLGADTGELFF. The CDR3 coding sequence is TGTGCCAGCGGCCGACTAGGGGCTGACACCGGGGAGCTGTTTTTT.